These T cell receptor beta chains were read from a single sample in a study of preoperative IRX-2 immunotherapy in early breast cancer. Assay: immunoSEQ multiplex PCR; the TCRdb copy retains only in-frame clones and omits some. Counted here are around 88,000 clones, 86% occurring once; the ten biggest clones make up roughly 2%. Here the sequenced sample was tumor tissue, taken after IRX-2 immunotherapy. The origin of the receptors is a human donor with breast cancer. Both conserved end residues are part of each CDR3. A D gene is named only where the DNA matches it firmly. Size is stated for part of the rows, as once, few or many counts, or as a class when the clone is expanded.

j_call clone_size d_call v_call cdr3_nt cdr3_aa
TRBJ2-1 - TRBD2 TRBV12-5 TGTGCTAGTGGTTTGGCGGGAGGGGTGAAAATGGTGCAGTTCTTC CASGLAGGVKMVQFF
TRBJ2-3 - TRBD2 TRBV30 TGTGCCTGGAGTCTTCGGACTAGAAGCACAGATACGCAGTATTTT CAWSLRTRSTDTQYF
TRBJ2-7 - TRBD1 TRBV19 TGTGCCAGTAGTACCCTAGGACAGGGAAATTCCTACGAGCAGTACTTC CASSTLGQGNSYEQYF
TRBJ2-3 - TRBD2 TRBV9 TGTGCCAGCAGAACGGGGGGTAGTGATACGCAGTATTTT CASRTGGSDTQYF
TRBJ2-3 - - TRBV7-7 TGTGCCAGCAGCTTGCTAGCAAGGGGGACAGATACGCAGTATTTT CASSLLARGTDTQYF
TRBJ2-1 - - TRBV19 TGTGCCAGTCTCGCCAGGAATTCCTACAATGAGCAGTTCTTC CASLARNSYNEQFF
TRBJ2-7 - - TRBV6-1 TGTGCCAGCAGTGAAGCCCCTATTTCCTACGAGCAGTACTTC CASSEAPISYEQYF
TRBJ1-2 - - TRBV6-8 TGTGCCAGCAGTTACTCGAACCAGGGAAACTATGGCTACACCTTC CASSYSNQGNYGYTF
TRBJ2-2 - TRBD1 TRBV5-1 TGCGCCAGCAGCTTCTCGGGACAGACCATCACCGGGGAGCTGTTTTTT CASSFSGQTITGELFF
TRBJ2-5 once TRBD1 TRBV7-6 TGTGCCAGCGCCGGGACAGGGGTCGGAGAGACCCAGTACTTC CASAGTGVGETQYF